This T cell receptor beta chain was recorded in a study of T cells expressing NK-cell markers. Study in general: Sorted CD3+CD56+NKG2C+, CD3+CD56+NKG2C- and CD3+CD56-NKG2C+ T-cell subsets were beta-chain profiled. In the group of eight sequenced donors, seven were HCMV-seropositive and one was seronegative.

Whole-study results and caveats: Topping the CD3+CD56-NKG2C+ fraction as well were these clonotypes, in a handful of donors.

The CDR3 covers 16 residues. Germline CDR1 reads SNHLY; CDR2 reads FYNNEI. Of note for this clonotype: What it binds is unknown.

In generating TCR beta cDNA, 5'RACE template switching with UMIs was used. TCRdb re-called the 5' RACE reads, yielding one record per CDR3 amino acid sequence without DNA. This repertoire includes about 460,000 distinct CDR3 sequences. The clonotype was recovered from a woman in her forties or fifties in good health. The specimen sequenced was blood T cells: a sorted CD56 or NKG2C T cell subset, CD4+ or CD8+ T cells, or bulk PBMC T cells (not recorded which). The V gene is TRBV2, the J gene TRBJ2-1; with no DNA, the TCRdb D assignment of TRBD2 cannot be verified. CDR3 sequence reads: CASSELGLAGLNEQFF. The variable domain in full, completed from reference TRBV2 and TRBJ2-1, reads EPEVTQTPSHQVTQMGQEVILRCVPISNHLYFYWYRQILGQKVEFLVSFYNNEISEKSEIFDDQFSVERPDGSNFTLKIRSTKLEDSAMYFCASSELGLAGLNEQFFGPGTRLTVL.